This T cell receptor beta chain was captured in a study of long-term antiretroviral therapy in people with HIV. Prior to DNA extraction, the samples held about 1-11 million cryopreserved PBMC. This CDR3 is built from 14 residues. Per the germline V gene, CDR1 is MNHNS and CDR2 is SASEGT. V was shortened by 2 bases and J by 1 base, with 9 bases between the two germline ends. Running of the v3.0 immunoSEQ assay took place at survey level. This table comes from immunoSEQ multiplex PCR, and its TCRdb copy is limited to in-frame clones, with some not included. This table holds fewer than 20,000 clones, 80% to 90% found once.

The receptor was isolated from a woman under 30 with HIV. This chain joins TRBV6-1 and TRBJ2-7; no clear D. The sequencing used unsorted PBMCs, collected 0.6 years after starting antiretroviral therapy. This CDR3 is CASSEWARSYEQYF. In DNA, the CDR3 is TGTGCCAGCAGTGAATGGGCCAGATCCTACGAGCAGTACTTC.